The clone carrying this T cell receptor beta chain turned up a few times. The target antigen is unknown. The sample comes from a study of early T cells in non-severe SARS-CoV-2 infection. Study overall: Sequencing input comprised bulk RNA from unsorted whole blood; chain pairing was not available.

Individual cDNA molecules received unique molecular identifiers. Each CDR3 protein is one row after TCRdb ran MiXCR on the 5' RACE reads. The profile shows 60,000 or so distinct CDR3 sequences, more than 12% of them singletons. Study observations and caveats: Matching results from VDJdb favored anti-spike CD8 responses, leaving private and CD4 specificities undetected.

This sequence was found in an adult who was a healthcare worker with PCR-confirmed SARS-CoV-2 infection or an uninfected control (not recorded which). The source was whole blood, collected at baseline.

CDR3 DNA sequence: TGCAGCGTTGAAGATCCTATCGGGACAGGGTACAATGAGCAGTTCTTC. Translated, it gives CSVEDPIGTGYNEQFF. The chain uses TRBV29-1 and TRBJ2-1; 9 nucleotides match TRBD1. J gave up 4 bases and V 0 bases, and 7 bases lay outside the gene matches. Germline lookup yields CDR1 SQVTM and CDR2 ANQGSEA. The CDR3 contains 16 residues.